The rows below give T cell receptor beta chains drawn from one sample of a study of breast tumors, draining lymph nodes, adjacent tissues. One entry per CDR3 protein results from TCRdb running MiXCR on the multiplex PCR reads. This sample has some 250,000 distinct CDR3 sequences, with about 34% found just once. Input material: axillary lymph node tissue. These receptors were taken from a female donor with breast cancer. Some clones in this sample may be carry-over from other donors' samples. Each CDR3 is given without its conserved first and last residue. D genes are given only for firm matches. For some rows the clone size is stated as once, few or many, or as a class when expanded; others skip it.

V gene	clone size	J gene	D gene	CDR3 protein
TRBV19	many	TRBJ1-2	NA	ASTAGDLGYGYT
TRBV3-1	few	TRBJ2-5	TRBD1	ASSQGDSQETQY
TRBV9	many	TRBJ2-2	NA	ASSTPRGAGELF
TRBV19	once	TRBJ2-6	NA	ARDRGGGRGANVLT
TRBV4-1	few	TRBJ2-1	TRBD2	ASSQTPPSGGFYNEQF
TRBV15	NA	TRBJ2-1	TRBD1	ATSTKTGSPINEQF
TRBV6-1	NA	TRBJ2-2	TRBD1	ASSGQGLVTGELF
TRBV19	NA	TRBJ1-3	NA	ASSMGGTIY
TRBV20-1	many	TRBJ2-1	TRBD2	SASAGGGHLYEQF
TRBV20-1	once	TRBJ2-7	NA	SADPIGRYEQY
TRBV7-2	many	TRBJ1-2	NA	ASSPGTSNYGYT
TRBV6-1	many	TRBJ2-5	NA	ASSDPLGRGH
TRBV3-1	many	TRBJ1-4	NA	ASSQVGYNEKLF
TRBV7-9	many	TRBJ1-3	NA	ASTSMDTIY
TRBV4-3	NA	TRBJ1-1	NA	ASSQEAGKNTEAF
TRBV5-4	few	TRBJ1-2	NA	ASSLVGAEGYT
TRBV25-1	many	TRBJ2-6	TRBD1	ASSLDRTRSGANVLT
TRBV20-1	many	TRBJ2-3	TRBD2	SARLAGGTDTQY
TRBV25-1	NA	TRBJ1-1	TRBD1	ASRLQGADTEAF
TRBV20-1	many	TRBJ1-2	TRBD1	SARIQGDSST
TRBV7-2	NA	TRBJ2-3	NA	ASSLRGRTSTDTQY
TRBV9	NA	TRBJ2-7	TRBD1	ASSLRDRGQEQY
TRBV7-9	NA	TRBJ1-4	TRBD1	ASSPRTGDEKLF
TRBV10-2	many	TRBJ2-3	NA	ASTTGDTQY
TRBV6-2/TRBV6-3	NA	TRBJ1-2	TRBD1	TSSYDRAYGYT
TRBV10-1	NA	TRBJ2-1	NA	ASSESLGGEQF
TRBV10-3	few	TRBJ1-1	NA	AIRRDPMNTEAF
TRBV3-1	many	TRBJ2-1	NA	ASSQDSGRYNEQF
TRBV6-5	many	TRBJ1-3	TRBD1	ASSYIGQAAFSGNTIY